This TCR beta chain was sequenced for a study of immune evolution from preneoplasia to lung adenocarcinoma. Sequenced by immunoSEQ multiplex PCR; TCRdb stores in-frame clones only, minus some. The sample records some 7,800 clones, around 77% being singletons. The CDR3 has 15 amino acids. Two lung cancer pathologists independently confirmed each histologic diagnosis. V is TRBV21-1 and J is TRBJ2-4; the table gives TRBD1 as D, unverified against the DNA. TRBV21-1 is marked as a pseudogene. The TCR comes from an older donor with lung adenocarcinoma. Some clones in this sample may be carry-over from other donors' samples. The sequencing input was FFPE lung adenocarcinoma in situ tissue. CDR3 loop: CASRPTRGLQNIQYF. CDR3 in DNA: TGTGCCAGCAGGCCAACCAGGGGGCTCCAAAACATTCAGTACTTC.